One sample yielded the 22 T cell receptor beta chains listed below, sequenced in a study of T cells in localized non-small cell lung cancer. Sequencing was performed with immunoSEQ multiplex PCR; in TCRdb, only in-frame clones are kept and a portion is missing. In the table there are 70,000 to 95,000 clones, around 90% of which are singletons. The sequenced sample was PBMCs, obtained before any cancer treatment. These receptors were taken from a woman aged 40-69 years with stage II squamous cell lung carcinoma.

This clone has just a few counts. The chain recombines TRBV30 with TRBJ2-2; unclear D gene. Between the trimmed V and J ends, which lost 3 bases and 2 bases, there was a span of 4 bases. This CDR3 contains 12 residues. Germline V gene data show CDR1 as GTSNPN and CDR2 as SVGIG (reference sequence). Here the CDR3 DNA reads TGTGCCTGGAGCGAAAACACCGGGGAGCTGTTTTTT. This gives the protein CAWSENTGELFF.

V gene TRBV27 combines with J gene TRBJ1-5, with no clear D. The CDR3 totals 13 residues. The germline V gene has CDR1 MNHEY and CDR2 SMNVEV (reference sequence). V dropped 6 bases and J dropped 7 bases, with 13 bases sitting between them. CDR3 amino acids: CASRPLGNQPQHF. The CDR3 coding sequence is TGTGCCAGCAGGCCCCTTGGTAACCAGCCCCAGCATTTT.

The rearrangement links TRBV6-5 to TRBJ1-2, with 8 bases identical to TRBD1. The junction had 7 bases not matched to a gene; V was cut back by 6 bases and J by 7 bases. CDR1 and CDR2 (germline): MNHEY, SVGAGI. CDR3 size: 13 residues. The CDR3 protein is CASRDRAVGGYTF. The CDR3 DNA follows: TGTGCCAGCAGGGACAGGGCCGTGGGTGGCTACACCTTC.

The V call is TRBV14, the J call TRBJ1-4; no firm D call. This CDR3 has 19 residues. Trimming stripped 4 bases from V and 4 bases from J, with 25 bases between. From germline, CDR1 is SGHDN and CDR2 FVKESK. CDR3 region: CASSPRGGTERQNNEKLFF. The DNA for the CDR3 is TGTGCCAGCAGCCCAAGAGGCGGAACCGAGCGCCAGAATAATGAAAAACTGTTTTTT.

This chain links TRBV28 with TRBJ1-5, with 8 bases lining up with TRBD1. This CDR3 has 16 residues. Losses at the gene ends were 4 bases for V and 2 bases for J; bases not matched to a gene: 7. From germline, CDR1 is MDHEN and CDR2 SYDVKM. CDR3 coding DNA: TGTGCCAGCAGTTGGGCAGTGGGACAGGGCAATCAGCCCCAGCATTTT. This translates into CASSWAVGQGNQPQHF. Full variable domain (rest looked up from reference TRBV28 and TRBJ1-5): DVKVTQSSRYLVKRTGEKVFLECVQDMDHENMFWYRQDPGLGLRLIYFSYDVKMKEKGDIPEGYSVSREKKERFSLILESASTNQTSMYLCASSWAVGQGNQPQHFGDGTRLSIL.

The CDR3 region is CASSILNPHLYGYTF. In DNA form, the CDR3 reads TGTGCCAGCAGCATCCTGAACCCGCACTTGTATGGCTACACCTTC. The chain joins TRBV5-5 to TRBJ1-2; unclear D gene. V shed 4 bases and J shed 5 bases, with 18 bases lying between them. CDR3 size: 15 residues. Germline CDR1 is SGHKS and CDR2 is YYEKEE (reference sequence).

The chain is built from TRBV11-3 and TRBJ2-1; 10 nucleotides align to TRBD2. The CDR3 spans 13 residues. Germline V lookup: CDR1 SGHNT, CDR2 YENEEA. J gave up 9 bases and V 3 bases, and 2 bases lay outside the gene matches. The DNA for the CDR3 is TGTGCCAGCAGCTTGGCTAGCGGGGGTGAGCAGTTCTTC. Translated, it gives CASSLASGGEQFF.

This chain joins TRBV7-2 and TRBJ1-3; the D gene is possibly TRBD1 (6 bases). Germline CDR1 SGHTA, CDR2 FQGNSA. Deletions cut 2 bases from V and 4 bases from J, with 15 bases between. The CDR3 spans 16 residues. CDR3 sequence: CASSLRGLTGGNTIYF. In DNA form, the CDR3 reads TGTGCCAGCAGCTTACGAGGCTTGACAGGAGGAAACACCATATATTTT.

J is TRBJ1-4 and V is TRBV18; 8 bases are shared with TRBD1. CDR1 is KGHSH and CDR2 is LQKENI in the germline V gene. Losses at the gene ends were 3 bases for V and 4 bases for J; bases not matched to a gene: 4. This CDR3 is 15 amino acids long. CDR3 loop: CASSPDRGSNEKLFF. CDR3 nucleotide sequence: TGTGCCAGCTCACCCGACAGGGGAAGTAATGAAAAACTGTTTTTT.

This sequence joins TRBV27 and TRBJ2-1; 8 nucleotides align to TRBD1. The germline gives CDR1 MNHEY, CDR2 SMNVEV (reference sequence). This CDR3 has 15 amino acids. J gave up 5 bases and V 7 bases, and 10 bases lay outside the gene matches. CDR3 DNA sequence: TGTGCCAGCATTCGCTCCGGGACAGGTCACAATGAGCAGTTCTTC. This sequence encodes CASIRSGTGHNEQFF.

A remark on this clone: Other DNA sequences of this sample code for an identical CDR3. V usage is TRBV6-1 and J usage is TRBJ2-2, with TRBD1 identical over 7 bases. The CDR3 length is 14 residues. Germline CDR1 and CDR2: MNHNS and SASEGT. Losses at the gene ends were 8 bases for V and 2 bases for J; bases not matched to a gene: 5. CDR3 sequence reads: CASPGTANTGELFF. DNA of the CDR3: TGTGCCAGCCCCGGGACAGCAAACACCGGGGAGCTGTTTTTT.

The chain is built from TRBV5-4 and TRBJ1-1; no reliable D call. V was pared by 3 bases and J by 1 base, with 4 bases between. This CDR3 contains 12 residues. The germline V gene encodes CDR1 SGHNT and CDR2 YYREEE (reference sequence). The CDR3 region has the DNA TGTGCCAGCAGCTGGGGGAACACTGAAGCTTTCTTT. The encoded protein is CASSWGNTEAFF.

The chain employs TRBV5-4 and TRBJ2-3, with TRBD2 identical over 12 bases. CDR3 length: 16 residues. Germline assignment: CDR1 SGHNT and CDR2 YYREEE (reference sequence). V gave up 4 bases and J gave up 4 bases; unmatched junction bases: 7. The CDR3 DNA reads TGTGCCAGCAGCCAGGGTCTAGCGGGAGGGCCAGATACGCAGTATTTT. Encoded protein: CASSQGLAGGPDTQYF.

CDR3 nucleotide sequence: TGTGCCAGCAGCTTAGTTGGAGGCCGCGACTATGGCTACACCTTC. This codes for CASSLVGGRDYGYTF. The rearrangement joins TRBV7-9 to TRBJ1-2; D is unclear. Trimming took off 1 base at V and 3 bases at J, with 12 bases between the two ends. This CDR3 contains 15 residues. Germline V gives CDR1 SEHNR, CDR2 FQNEAQ (reference sequence).

This rearrangement joins TRBV27 to TRBJ1-6; TRBD1 matches at 9 bases. This CDR3 has 14 amino acids. Germline V gives CDR1 MNHEY, CDR2 SMNVEV (reference sequence). The junction had 6 bases not matched to a gene; V was cut back by 7 bases and J by 8 bases. The CDR3 nucleotides read TGTGCCAGCATTTGGGGACAGGGCTATTCACCCCTCCACTTT. This gives the protein CASIWGQGYSPLHF.

This clone appeared a single time. This rearrangement joins TRBV19 to TRBJ1-1; D remains ambiguous. The germline V gene has CDR1 LNHDA and CDR2 SQIVND (reference sequence). CDR3 length: 15 amino acids. Trimming took 2 bases from V and 1 from J, leaving 11 bases between them. CDR3 protein: CASSISLGPNTEAFF. CDR3 in DNA: TGTGCCAGTAGTATAAGTCTCGGGCCGAACACTGAAGCTTTCTTT.

The rearrangement uses TRBV6-1 and TRBJ1-2; tentative D call: TRBD1 (5 bases). CDR1 is MNHNS and CDR2 is SASEGT in the germline V gene. This CDR3 has 15 residues. V shed 0 bases and J shed 1 base, with 9 bases lying between them. CDR3 nucleotide sequence: TGTGCCAGCAGTGAAGCGCTGGGGCGTAACTATGGCTACACCTTC. Translation: CASSEALGRNYGYTF.

This clone was seen only a few times. This sequence joins TRBV11-3 and TRBJ1-1, with D uncertain. This CDR3 is 13 amino acids long. V was pared by 5 bases and J by 7 bases, with 14 bases between. In germline, CDR1 is SGHNT, CDR2 YENEEA. The CDR3 nucleotides read TGTGCCAGCAGCCCGCCTGGAGGCGGTGAAGCTTTCTTT. It is translated as CASSPPGGGEAFF.

V usage is TRBV15 and J usage is TRBJ1-4; the D is unclear. This CDR3 comprises 18 residues. Trimming shortened V by 0 bases and J by 2 bases, and 16 bases separated the two germline ends. Germline CDR1 and CDR2: LNHNV and YYDKDF (reference sequence). The CDR3 is CATSRDKPRYTTNEKLFF. DNA of the CDR3: TGTGCCACCAGCAGAGATAAACCCCGGTACACTACTAATGAAAAACTGTTTTTT.

This clone has a single count. The V call is TRBV6-6, the J call TRBJ2-6; TRBD2 is a possible D gene (5 bases). The V end lost 6 bases, the J end lost 2 bases, and 11 bases lay between the germline ends. The CDR3 runs to 15 residues. Germline assignment: CDR1 MNHNY and CDR2 SVGAGI (reference sequence). The CDR3 DNA sequence: TGTGCCAGCAGCCCCCGAGGGACTGGGGCCAACGTCCTGACTTTC. The encoded protein is CASSPRGTGANVLTF.

The V and J genes are TRBV19 and TRBJ2-7, with 8 bases fitting TRBD2. This CDR3 contains 16 residues. The junction had 8 bases not matched to a gene; V was cut back by 1 base and J by 3 bases. The V gene's germline CDR1 is LNHDA and CDR2 SQIVND (reference sequence). The DNA for the CDR3 is TGTGCCAGTAGTATAGTAGGAGCGGGAGACCTCTACGAGCAGTACTTC. Protein: CASSIVGAGDLYEQYF.

The chain employs TRBV28 and TRBJ2-7; TRBD2 agrees at 8 bases. The V segment lost 5 bases and the J segment 2 bases; nucleotides outside the gene matches: 11. This CDR3 has 16 residues. CDR1 MDHEN and CDR2 SYDVKM come from the germline V gene. The CDR3 sequence is CASSRGGVAGTYEQYF. CDR3 DNA: TGTGCCAGCAGTAGGGGCGGCGTAGCGGGAACCTACGAGCAGTACTTC.